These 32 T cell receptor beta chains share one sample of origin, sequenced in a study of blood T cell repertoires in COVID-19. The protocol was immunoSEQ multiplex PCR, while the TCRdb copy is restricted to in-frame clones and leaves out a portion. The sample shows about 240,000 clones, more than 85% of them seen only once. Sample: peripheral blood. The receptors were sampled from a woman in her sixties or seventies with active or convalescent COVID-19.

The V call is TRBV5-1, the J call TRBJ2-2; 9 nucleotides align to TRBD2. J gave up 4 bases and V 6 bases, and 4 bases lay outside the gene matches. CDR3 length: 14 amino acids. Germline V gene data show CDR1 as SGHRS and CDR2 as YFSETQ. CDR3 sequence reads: CASKRGEITGELFF. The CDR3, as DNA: TGCGCCAGCAAGCGGGGGGAGATCACCGGGGAGCTGTTTTTT.

The CDR3 nucleotides read TGTGCCAGCAGCTCCCGCGAGCGGGGGCACCGCGTTGCGCAGTATTTT. Its protein is CASSSRERGHRVAQYF. The V and J genes are TRBV7-2 and TRBJ2-3, with TRBD2 matching over 8 bases. V was pared by 4 bases and J by 10 bases, with 16 bases of the junction left unmatched. The CDR3 sequence is 16 residues long. Germline loops: CDR1 SGHTA, CDR2 FQGNSA.

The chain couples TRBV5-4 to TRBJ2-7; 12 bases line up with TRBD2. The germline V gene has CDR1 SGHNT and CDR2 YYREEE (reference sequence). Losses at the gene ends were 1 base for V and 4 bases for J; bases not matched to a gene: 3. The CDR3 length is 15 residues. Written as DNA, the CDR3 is TGTGCCAGCAGCTTGTGGACTAGCGGGGCGTACGAGCAGTACTTC. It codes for CASSLWTSGAYEQYF.

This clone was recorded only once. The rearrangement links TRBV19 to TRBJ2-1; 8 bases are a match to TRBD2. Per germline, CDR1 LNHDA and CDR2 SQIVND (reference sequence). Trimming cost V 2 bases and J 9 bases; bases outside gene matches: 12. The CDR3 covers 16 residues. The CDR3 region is CASSILPAGGFLEQFF. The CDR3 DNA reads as TGTGCCAGTAGTATACTCCCGGCGGGGGGATTTCTTGAGCAGTTCTTC.

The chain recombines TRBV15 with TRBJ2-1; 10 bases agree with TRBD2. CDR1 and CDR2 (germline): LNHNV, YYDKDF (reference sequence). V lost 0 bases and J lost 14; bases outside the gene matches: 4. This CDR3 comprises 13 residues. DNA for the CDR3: TGTGCCACCAGCAGAGACCCAGCGGGGGGGGAGTTCTTC. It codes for CATSRDPAGGEFF.

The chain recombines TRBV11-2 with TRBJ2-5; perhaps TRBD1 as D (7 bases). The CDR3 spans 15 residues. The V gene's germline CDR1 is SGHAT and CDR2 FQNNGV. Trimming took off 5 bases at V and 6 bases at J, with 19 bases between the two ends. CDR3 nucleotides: TGTGCCAGCAGCCCCTACGGCGGGACAGTGAAGACCCAGTACTTC. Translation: CASSPYGGTVKTQYF.

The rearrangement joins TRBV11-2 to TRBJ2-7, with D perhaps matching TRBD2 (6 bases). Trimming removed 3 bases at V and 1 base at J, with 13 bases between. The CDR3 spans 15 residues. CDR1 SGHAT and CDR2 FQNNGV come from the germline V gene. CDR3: CASSLTRGTSYEQYF. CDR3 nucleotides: TGTGCCAGCAGCTTGACTAGGGGCACTTCCTACGAGCAGTACTTC.

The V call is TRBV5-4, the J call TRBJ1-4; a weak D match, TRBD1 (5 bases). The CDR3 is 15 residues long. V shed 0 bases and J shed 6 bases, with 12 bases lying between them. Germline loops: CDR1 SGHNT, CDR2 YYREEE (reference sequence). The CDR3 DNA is TGTGCCAGCAGCTTGGGAGGGCGGGGGGATGAAAAACTGTTTTTT. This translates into CASSLGGRGDEKLFF. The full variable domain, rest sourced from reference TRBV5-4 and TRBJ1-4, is ETGVTQSPTHLIKTRGQQVTLRCSSQSGHNTVSWYQQALGQGPQFIFQYYREEENGRGNFPPRFSGLQFPNYSSELNVNALELDDSALYLCASSLGGRGDEKLFFGSGTQLSVL.

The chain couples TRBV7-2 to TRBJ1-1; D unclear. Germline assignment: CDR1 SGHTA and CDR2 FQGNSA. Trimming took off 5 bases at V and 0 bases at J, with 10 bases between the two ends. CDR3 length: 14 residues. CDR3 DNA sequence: TGTGCCAGCAGCGCCTTTTCTATGAACACTGAAGCTTTCTTT. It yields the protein CASSAFSMNTEAFF. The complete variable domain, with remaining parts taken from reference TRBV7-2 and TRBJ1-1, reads GAGVSQSPSNKVTEKGKDVELRCDPISGHTALYWYRQSLGQGLEFLIYFQGNSAPDKSGLPSDRFSAERTGGSVSTLTIQRTQQEDSAVYLCASSAFSMNTEAFFGQGTRLTVV.

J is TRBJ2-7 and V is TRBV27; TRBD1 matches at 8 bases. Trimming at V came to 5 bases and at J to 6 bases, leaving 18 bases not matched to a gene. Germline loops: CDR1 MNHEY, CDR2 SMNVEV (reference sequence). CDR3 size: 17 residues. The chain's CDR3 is CASSPGAGDRPRGEQYF. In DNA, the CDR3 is TGTGCCAGCAGTCCTGGAGCCGGGGACAGGCCTAGGGGCGAGCAGTACTTC.

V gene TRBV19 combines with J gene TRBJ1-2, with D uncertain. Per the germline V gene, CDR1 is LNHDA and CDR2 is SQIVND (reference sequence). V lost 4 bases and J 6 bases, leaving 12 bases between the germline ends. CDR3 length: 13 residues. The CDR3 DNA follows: TGTGCCAGTAGTACAGGTGTCGTTGATGGCTACACCTTC. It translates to CASSTGVVDGYTF.

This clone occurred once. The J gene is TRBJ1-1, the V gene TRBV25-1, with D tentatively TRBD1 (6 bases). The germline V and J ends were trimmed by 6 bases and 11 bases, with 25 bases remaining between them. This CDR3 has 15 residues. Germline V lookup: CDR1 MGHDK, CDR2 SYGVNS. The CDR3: CASSQTGHVRVGAFF. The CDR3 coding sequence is TGTGCCAGCAGCCAAACAGGGCACGTGAGGGTTGGGGCTTTCTTT.

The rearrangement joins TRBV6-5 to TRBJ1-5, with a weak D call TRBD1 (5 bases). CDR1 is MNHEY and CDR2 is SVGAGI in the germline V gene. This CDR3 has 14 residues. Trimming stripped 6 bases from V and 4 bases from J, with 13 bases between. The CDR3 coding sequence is TGTGCCAGCAGCTCAAGGGGAGGTAATCAGCCCCAGCATTTT. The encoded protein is CASSSRGGNQPQHF.

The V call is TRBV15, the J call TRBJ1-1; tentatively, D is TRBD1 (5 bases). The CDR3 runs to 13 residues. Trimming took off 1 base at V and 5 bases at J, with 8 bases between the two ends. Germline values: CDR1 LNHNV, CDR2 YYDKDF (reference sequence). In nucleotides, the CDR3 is TGTGCCACCAGCAGAGCAGGGTGGACTGAAGCTTTCTTT. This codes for CATSRAGWTEAFF.

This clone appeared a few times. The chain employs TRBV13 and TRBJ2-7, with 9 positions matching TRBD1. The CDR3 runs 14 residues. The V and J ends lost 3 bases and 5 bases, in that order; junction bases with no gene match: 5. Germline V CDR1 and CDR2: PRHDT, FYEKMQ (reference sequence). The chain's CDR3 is CASSLGQGGNEQYF. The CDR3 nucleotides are TGTGCCAGCAGCTTGGGACAGGGAGGCAACGAGCAGTACTTC.

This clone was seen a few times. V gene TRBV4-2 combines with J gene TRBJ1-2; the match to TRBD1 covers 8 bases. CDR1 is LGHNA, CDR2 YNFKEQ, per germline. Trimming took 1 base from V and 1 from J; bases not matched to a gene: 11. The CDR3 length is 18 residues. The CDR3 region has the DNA TGTGCCAGCAGCCAAGGGAATAGAGGGACAGGTTTTAACTATGGCTACACCTTC. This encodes CASSQGNRGTGFNYGYTF.

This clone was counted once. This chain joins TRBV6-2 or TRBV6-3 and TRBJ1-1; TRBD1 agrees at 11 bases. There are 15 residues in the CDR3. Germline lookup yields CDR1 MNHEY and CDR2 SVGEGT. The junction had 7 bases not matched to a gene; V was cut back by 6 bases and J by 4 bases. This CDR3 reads CASSDGGTGGTEAFF. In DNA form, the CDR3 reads TGTGCCAGCAGCGATGGAGGGACAGGGGGCACTGAAGCTTTCTTT.

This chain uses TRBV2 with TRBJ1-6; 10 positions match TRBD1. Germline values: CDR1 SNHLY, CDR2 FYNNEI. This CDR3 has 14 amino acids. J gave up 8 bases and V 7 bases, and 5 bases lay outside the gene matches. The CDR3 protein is CASTAGTGDSPLHF. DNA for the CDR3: TGTGCCAGCACGGCCGGGACAGGGGATTCACCCCTCCACTTT.

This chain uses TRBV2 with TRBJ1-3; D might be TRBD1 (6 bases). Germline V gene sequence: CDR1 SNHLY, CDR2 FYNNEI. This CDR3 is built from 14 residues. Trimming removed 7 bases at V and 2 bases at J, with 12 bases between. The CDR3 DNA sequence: TGTGCCAGCAACCCCCGGGACACTGGAAACACCATATATTTT. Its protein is CASNPRDTGNTIYF.

In DNA form, the CDR3 reads TGTGCCAGCAGCGCGACCTCTAGCGGGTACTACAATGAGCAGTTCTTC. Amino acids: CASSATSSGYYNEQFF. The rearrangement links TRBV9 to TRBJ2-1; 8 nucleotides match TRBD2. Germline CDR1 reads SGDLS; CDR2 reads YYNGEE. Germline trimming cut 3 bases from V and 3 bases from J; bases unmatched to any gene: 8. This CDR3 comprises 16 residues.

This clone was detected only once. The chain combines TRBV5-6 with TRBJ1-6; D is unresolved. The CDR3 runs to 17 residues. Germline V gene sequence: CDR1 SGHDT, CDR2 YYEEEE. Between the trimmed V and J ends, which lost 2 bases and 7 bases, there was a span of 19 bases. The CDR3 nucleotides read TGTGCCAGCAGCTTATCCCCGGTTGGAGTTGGGAATTCACCCCTCCACTTT. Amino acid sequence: CASSLSPVGVGNSPLHF.

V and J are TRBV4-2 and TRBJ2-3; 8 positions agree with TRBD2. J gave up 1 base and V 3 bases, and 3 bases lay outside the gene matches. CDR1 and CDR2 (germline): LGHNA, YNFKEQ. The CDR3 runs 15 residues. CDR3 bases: TGTGCCAGCAGCCAGATTAGCGGGGGCACAGATACGCAGTATTTT. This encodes CASSQISGGTDTQYF.

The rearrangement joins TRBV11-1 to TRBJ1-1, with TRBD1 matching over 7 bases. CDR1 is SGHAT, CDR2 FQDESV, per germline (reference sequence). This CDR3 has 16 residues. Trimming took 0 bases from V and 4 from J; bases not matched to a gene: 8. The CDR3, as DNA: TGTGCCAGCAGCTTAGCGCTTCCCAGACAGGGCACTGAAGCTTTCTTT. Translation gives CASSLALPRQGTEAFF.

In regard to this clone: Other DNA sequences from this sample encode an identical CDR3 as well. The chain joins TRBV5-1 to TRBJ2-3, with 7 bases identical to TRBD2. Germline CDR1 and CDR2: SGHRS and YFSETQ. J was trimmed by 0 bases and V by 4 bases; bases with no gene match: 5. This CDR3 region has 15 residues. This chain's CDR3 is CASSPPGGSTDTQYF. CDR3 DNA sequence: TGCGCCAGCAGCCCCCCGGGGGGTAGCACAGATACGCAGTATTTT. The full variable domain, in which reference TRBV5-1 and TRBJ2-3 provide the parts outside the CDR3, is KAGVTQTPRYLIKTRGQQVTLSCSPISGHRSVSWYQQTPGQGLQFLFEYFSETQRNKGNFPGRFSGRQFSNSRSEMNVSTLELGDSALYLCASSPPGGSTDTQYFGPGTRLTVL.

CDR3 DNA sequence: TGTGCCAGCAGGGCGGGACAGGGGACAAACGAGCAGTACTTC. Translation gives CASRAGQGTNEQYF. This sequence joins TRBV27 and TRBJ2-7, with 10 positions matching TRBD1. This CDR3 has 14 residues. V was clipped by 6 bases and J by 5 bases; unmatched bases: 7. Germline lookup yields CDR1 MNHEY and CDR2 SMNVEV (reference sequence).

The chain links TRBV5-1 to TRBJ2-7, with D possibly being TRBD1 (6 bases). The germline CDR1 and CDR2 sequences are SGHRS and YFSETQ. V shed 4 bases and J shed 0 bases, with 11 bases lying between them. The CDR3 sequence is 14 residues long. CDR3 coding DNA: TGCGCCAGCAGCCCCCGAGGGGGCTCCTACGAGCAGTACTTC. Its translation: CASSPRGGSYEQYF.

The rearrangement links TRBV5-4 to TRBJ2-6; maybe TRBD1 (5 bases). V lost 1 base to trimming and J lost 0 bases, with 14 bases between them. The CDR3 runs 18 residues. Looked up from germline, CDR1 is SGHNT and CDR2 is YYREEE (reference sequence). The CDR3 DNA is TGTGCCAGCAGCTTGCAATCAGGGCCGAGCTCTGGGGCCAACGTCCTGACTTTC. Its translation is CASSLQSGPSSGANVLTF.

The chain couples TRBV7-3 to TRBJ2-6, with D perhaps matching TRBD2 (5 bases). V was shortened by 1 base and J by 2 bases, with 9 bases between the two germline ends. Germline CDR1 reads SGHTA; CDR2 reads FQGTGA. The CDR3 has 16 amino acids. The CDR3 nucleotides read TGTGCCAGCAGCTTAAGTGCCGGGGCTGGGGCCAACGTCCTGACTTTC. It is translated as CASSLSAGAGANVLTF.

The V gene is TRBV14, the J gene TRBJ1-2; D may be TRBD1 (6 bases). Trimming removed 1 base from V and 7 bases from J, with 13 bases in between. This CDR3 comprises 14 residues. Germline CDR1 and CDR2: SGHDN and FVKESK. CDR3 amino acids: CASSQVRGGGGYTF. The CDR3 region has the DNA TGTGCCAGCAGCCAAGTTCGGGGAGGGGGTGGCTACACCTTC.

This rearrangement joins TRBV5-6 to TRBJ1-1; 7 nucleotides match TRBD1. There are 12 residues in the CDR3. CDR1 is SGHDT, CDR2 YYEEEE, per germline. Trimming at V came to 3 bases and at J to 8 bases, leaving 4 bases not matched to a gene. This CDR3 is CASSWDRMEAFF. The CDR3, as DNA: TGTGCCAGCAGCTGGGACAGAATGGAAGCTTTCTTT. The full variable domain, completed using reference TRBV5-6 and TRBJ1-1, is DAGVTQSPTHLIKTRGQQVTLRCSPKSGHDTVSWYQQALGQGPQFIFQYYEEEERQRGNFPDRFSGHQFPNYSSELNVNALLLGDSALYLCASSWDRMEAFFGQGTRLTVV.

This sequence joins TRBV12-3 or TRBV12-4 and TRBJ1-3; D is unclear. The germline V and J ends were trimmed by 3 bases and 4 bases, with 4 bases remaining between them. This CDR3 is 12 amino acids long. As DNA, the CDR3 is TGTGCCAGCAGTTTCTCGGGAAACACCATATATTTT. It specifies CASSFSGNTIYF.

CDR3 in DNA: TGTGCCAGTAGCCCGGGGGGCCGGTGGACCGGGGAGCTGTTTTTT. Its translation: CASSPGGRWTGELFF. J is TRBJ2-2 and V is TRBV19, with D perhaps TRBD2 (7 bases). Between the trimmed V and J ends, which lost 6 bases and 5 bases, there was a span of 16 bases. The CDR3 runs to 15 residues. Germline-derived CDR1 and CDR2 are LNHDA and SQIVND (reference sequence).